This record concerns one TCR beta chain sequence. There are a few counts of this clonotype. Its antigen target is currently unknown. The record has no base qualities; no much larger clone is one base away. Sequencer: Illumina HiSeq 1500. Using fastp at Q25 and MiXCR, TCRdb reprocessed the public reads and kept productive beta chains. Every CDR3 protein is listed once, alongside the most common genes and DNA of its rows. Within this sample are 51,000 or so distinct CDR3 sequences, with around a fifth of them counted one time only. About four fifths of the sample is held by the ten biggest clonotypes. Taken from cysteine to phenylalanine, the CDR3 has 17 residues. Only the CDR3 portion is preserved as DNA: 51 bases, with reading frame beginning at the first base. CDR1 and CDR2 are drawn from the germline V gene: MGHRA, YSYEKL. V loses 3 bases, J loses 0 bases, and the germline ends lie 15 bases apart. The data are from a study of T cell repertoires in cytomegalovirus infection (dated by TCRdb to between 2017 and 2020). About the full investigation: Recently identified HLA-C-restricted CMV epitopes, whose presentation resists viral immunomodulation, were targeted by peptide stimulations together with well-studied HLA-B-restricted epitopes. Donor HLA type was relevant to the analysis, because carriage of CMV infection together with the matching HLA type was indicated by public TCR beta signatures.

The meaning of the sample's treatment or condition label: in vitro stimulation with specific CMV peptide epitopes to enrich CMV-specific T cells. What the research found in general, with its limitations: Cumulative frequency of public TCR beta family members discriminated carriers of CMV infection plus the relevant HLA type in this cohort and an independent roughly 350-donor cohort. In the ex vivo response, HLA-C-restricted CMV-specific TCR beta clonotypes were dominant, and in two of eight donors the single most frequent clonotype came from this HLA-C-restricted group.

The chain is encoded by TRBV4-1 joined to TRBJ1-3, with the D gene not confidently named. The receptor comes from a human donor in good health (CMV status not recorded). Some clones in this sample may be carry-over from other donors' samples. The material sequenced was CD8+ T cells from cultured PBMCs, taken from culture after CMV antigen stimulation. The CDR3 reads CASSQGGSPSSGNTIYF. The nucleotide sequence is given as TGCGCCAGCAGCCAGGGAGGGTCGCCCAGCTCTGGAAACACCATATATTTT.